This TCR beta chain comes out of a study of control samples from healthy donors and cancer patients (dated by TCRdb to 2018 to 2020). Receptors were amplified or captured by the immunoSEQ multiplex PCR assay. What TCRdb holds here is the immuneACCESS table cut down to in-frame rearrangements. Part of the clones is not present; checked against another copy, under half of the missing clones reflect an unresolved V gene, and the others are unexplained. Across this sample there are just under 75,000 clones, with roughly 87% seen only once. The top ten clonotypes cover about 4.2% of the sample. A remark on this clone: Its antigen remains unidentified. Base qualities are missing; no much larger clone stands one base away.

The CDR3 contains 14 residues, cysteine and phenylalanine counted. The sequence is cut down to CDR3 DNA, 42 bases in frame from base 1. V is cut by 5 bases and J by 2 bases, and the space between the germline ends is 11 bases. The chain couples TRBV5-3 to TRBJ1-5; the D gene identity is not certain. TRBV5-3 is known as an ORF, though its function is uncertain. The TCR was taken from a woman aged 45-65 years in good health. The sequencing sample was made of blood. The nucleotide sequence reads as follows: TGTGCCAGAAGAACAGACACTTGCAATCAGCCCCAGCATTTT. The resulting protein is CARRTDTCNQPQHF.